Listed below are T cell receptor beta chains from one sample, sequenced in a study of shared clonotypes between healthy human individuals. Using immunoSEQ multiplex PCR, the repertoire was profiled, and TCRdb retains in-frame clones only, with some absent. The data contain 2 million to 2.5 million clones, nearly 97% of them singletons. Material for sequencing was naive CD4+ T cells sorted from blood. Receptors were obtained from a man younger than 35 in good health. CDR3s include the opening cysteine and the closing phenylalanine or tryptophan. The D gene is left open where the match is weak. Size is omitted from some rows. Given values are once, few, many or a class for expanded clones.

size: -; length: 15; J: TRBJ2-7; D: -; V: TRBV6-1; DNA: TGTGCCAGCAGCGACGCGACGTCGGGTTTCGGCGAGCAGTACTTC; CDR3: CASSDATSGFGEQYF
size: -; length: 15; J: TRBJ2-5; D: TRBD2; V: TRBV28; DNA: TGTGCCAGCAGTTTACGCTCAGCGGGGCCAAGAGCCCAGTACTTC; CDR3: CASSLRSAGPRAQYF
size: -; length: 16; J: TRBJ1-3; D: TRBD1; V: TRBV7-2; DNA: TGTGCCAGCAGCATACCGACAGGGAACTCTGGAAACACCATATATTTT; CDR3: CASSIPTGNSGNTIYF
size: -; length: 13; J: TRBJ2-4; D: TRBD1; V: TRBV6-5; DNA: TGTGCCAGCAGGACACTAAGACAGGGGGCACAGTACTTC; CDR3: CASRTLRQGAQYF
size: -; length: 16; J: TRBJ2-3; D: -; V: TRBV5-1; DNA: TGCGCCAGCAGCCCACCTGGGACGGGAATCACAGATACGCAGTATTTT; CDR3: CASSPPGTGITDTQYF
size: -; length: 15; J: TRBJ1-2; D: TRBD1; V: TRBV6-5; DNA: TGTGCCAGCAACTCCCAGGACAGGGATCAGTCTGGCTACACCTTC; CDR3: CASNSQDRDQSGYTF
size: few; length: 13; J: TRBJ1-6; D: -; V: TRBV7-9; DNA: TGTGCCAGCAGTTCAGAATGGGCGGCGGTGCCCCACTTT; CDR3: CASSSEWAAVPHF
size: -; length: 14; J: TRBJ2-2; D: -; V: TRBV4-1; DNA: TGCGCCAGCAGCCGCGTGGAGCTCACCGGGGAGCTGTTTTTT; CDR3: CASSRVELTGELFF
size: -; length: 15; J: TRBJ1-1; D: TRBD1; V: TRBV7-2; DNA: TGTGCCAGCAGCGCTAGGGGGCAAAAGAACACTGAAGCTTTCTTT; CDR3: CASSARGQKNTEAFF
size: -; length: 14; J: TRBJ2-7; D: -; V: TRBV4-2; DNA: TGTGCCAGCAGCCAACCTAGCTCCCCCTACGAGCAGTACTTC; CDR3: CASSQPSSPYEQYF
size: -; length: 14; J: TRBJ2-1; D: -; V: TRBV7-9; DNA: TGTGCCAGCAGCTTAGAGGGGGGTTACAATGAGCAGTTCTTC; CDR3: CASSLEGGYNEQFF
size: -; length: 14; J: TRBJ1-2; D: -; V: TRBV30; DNA: TGTGCCTGGAGTCAAGGAGTCCTTAACTATGGCTACACCTTC; CDR3: CAWSQGVLNYGYTF
size: -; length: 13; J: TRBJ1-1; D: -; V: TRBV2; DNA: TGTGCCAGCAGTGTGGGAGTGAACACTGAAGCTTTCTTT; CDR3: CASSVGVNTEAFF
size: -; length: 15; J: TRBJ2-7; D: TRBD1; V: TRBV6-6; DNA: TGTGCCAGCAGTCGGAAGGGACAGGGACCCTACGAGCAGTACTTC; CDR3: CASSRKGQGPYEQYF
size: -; length: 14; J: TRBJ2-2; D: -; V: TRBV9; DNA: TGTGCCAGCAGCGTGTCAGGGACCTTCGGGGAGCTGTTTTTT; CDR3: CASSVSGTFGELFF
size: -; length: 15; J: TRBJ2-2; D: TRBD2; V: TRBV18; DNA: TGTGCCAGCTCACCACGCCTAGCGGGCACCGGGGAGCTGTTTTTT; CDR3: CASSPRLAGTGELFF
size: -; length: 14; J: TRBJ1-2; D: TRBD1; V: TRBV29-1; DNA: TGCAGCGTTGTGGGGGACCAGGGGGGCTATGGCTACACCTTC; CDR3: CSVVGDQGGYGYTF
size: once; length: 13; J: TRBJ1-2; D: -; V: TRBV6-5; DNA: TGTGCCAGCAGTCGACAGGCACTCTATGGCTACACCTTC; CDR3: CASSRQALYGYTF
size: -; length: 13; J: TRBJ2-7; D: -; V: TRBV7-2; DNA: TGTGCCAGCAGCTCGACTATCCCCTACGAGCAGTACTTC; CDR3: CASSSTIPYEQYF
size: -; length: 13; J: TRBJ2-7; D: -; V: TRBV19; DNA: TGTGCCAGCAACAGGGAACAGGGCTACGAGCAGTACTTC; CDR3: CASNREQGYEQYF
size: -; length: 15; J: TRBJ2-1; D: -; V: TRBV11-2; DNA: TGTGCCAGCAGCTTAGGAGCCTTCTCCTACAATGAGCAGTTCTTC; CDR3: CASSLGAFSYNEQFF
size: -; length: 12; J: TRBJ1-2; D: -; V: TRBV5-1; DNA: TGCGCCAGCAGCCCGGTTAACTATGGCTACACCTTC; CDR3: CASSPVNYGYTF
size: -; length: 14; J: TRBJ2-2; D: -; V: TRBV6-6; DNA: TGTGCCAGCAGTCGCTCCTCCTCAACCGGGGAGCTGTTTTTT; CDR3: CASSRSSSTGELFF
size: -; length: 15; J: TRBJ2-2; D: TRBD2; V: TRBV7-8; DNA: TGTGCCAGCAGCCCGCGGGGGGGCCTTACCGGGGAGCTGTTTTTT; CDR3: CASSPRGGLTGELFF
size: -; length: 14; J: TRBJ1-1; D: -; V: TRBV30; DNA: TGTGCCTGGAGTGCACGGCCTGAGGACACTGAAGCTTTCTTT; CDR3: CAWSARPEDTEAFF
size: -; length: 17; J: TRBJ2-3; D: TRBD2; V: TRBV11-2; DNA: TGTGCCAGCAGCCCCTGGACTAGCGGGGGGCGCACAGATACGCAGTATTTT; CDR3: CASSPWTSGGRTDTQYF
size: -; length: 20; J: TRBJ2-3; D: TRBD2; V: TRBV5-4; DNA: TGTGCCAGCAGCTTGAGAACGCGACTAGCGGGGGTGTTGAGCACAGATACGCAGTATTTT; CDR3: CASSLRTRLAGVLSTDTQYF
size: -; length: 12; J: TRBJ2-1; D: TRBD2; V: TRBV29-1; DNA: TGCAGCTCTGGGCGGGGGTACAATGAGCAGTTCTTC; CDR3: CSSGRGYNEQFF
size: -; length: 15; J: TRBJ2-1; D: TRBD2; V: TRBV7-9; DNA: TGTGCCAGCAGCCCCTTAGCGGGAGGTGCCAATGAGCAGTTCTTC; CDR3: CASSPLAGGANEQFF
size: -; length: 14; J: TRBJ1-1; D: -; V: TRBV5-8; DNA: TGTGCCAGCAGCGACCCCAGGGTGAACACTGAAGCTTTCTTT; CDR3: CASSDPRVNTEAFF
size: -; length: 13; J: TRBJ1-2; D: TRBD1; V: TRBV6-5; DNA: TGTGCCAGCAGTTACTCGGGACAGAATGGCTACACCTTC; CDR3: CASSYSGQNGYTF
size: -; length: 15; J: TRBJ1-2; D: TRBD1; V: TRBV2; DNA: TGTGCCAGCAGACCCAGGACAGGGGTAACCCGGGGCTACACCTTC; CDR3: CASRPRTGVTRGYTF
size: once; length: 14; J: TRBJ2-2; D: -; V: TRBV28; DNA: TGTGCCAGCAGAGGACAGATTAACACCGGGGAGCTGTTTTTT; CDR3: CASRGQINTGELFF
size: -; length: 13; J: TRBJ1-1; D: -; V: TRBV6-5; DNA: TGTGCCAGCAGTTTATCCAGAAACACTGAAGCTTTCTTT; CDR3: CASSLSRNTEAFF
size: -; length: 17; J: TRBJ2-6; D: -; V: TRBV6-1; DNA: TGTGCCAGCAGTGTGCAGGCCATCTACTCTGGGGCCAACGTCCTGACTTTC; CDR3: CASSVQAIYSGANVLTF
size: -; length: 14; J: TRBJ2-1; D: -; V: TRBV4-1; DNA: TGCGCCAGCAGCCAAGAGGAGAACTACAATGAGCAGTTCTTC; CDR3: CASSQEENYNEQFF
size: -; length: 14; J: TRBJ2-3; D: -; V: TRBV7-2; DNA: TGTGCCAGCAGCCACGCATCGAGCACAGATACGCAGTATTTT; CDR3: CASSHASSTDTQYF
size: -; length: 17; J: TRBJ1-3; D: TRBD1; V: TRBV18; DNA: TGTGCCAGCTCACCAGCCGGACAGGGGGGCTCTGGAAACACCATATATTTT; CDR3: CASSPAGQGGSGNTIYF
size: once; length: 15; J: TRBJ2-7; D: -; V: TRBV6-1; DNA: TGTGCCAGCAGTGAAGCGAGGGGAGGCTCCTACGAGCAGTACTTC; CDR3: CASSEARGGSYEQYF
size: -; length: 16; J: TRBJ2-7; D: TRBD1; V: TRBV25-1; DNA: TGTGCCAGCAGTGACCCTTCGGGACAGGGGTACCACGAGCAGTACTTC; CDR3: CASSDPSGQGYHEQYF
size: once; length: 17; J: TRBJ2-7; D: -; V: TRBV11-2; DNA: TGTGCCAGCAGGCATTACATAGGCCTAGCACTGGACCACGAGCAGTACTTC; CDR3: CASRHYIGLALDHEQYF
size: -; length: 15; J: TRBJ2-7; D: -; V: TRBV5-6; DNA: TGTGCCAGCAGCTTCGGGACCGGGGTAGGGTACGAGCAGTACTTC; CDR3: CASSFGTGVGYEQYF
size: -; length: 14; J: TRBJ2-5; D: -; V: TRBV5-6; DNA: TGTGCCAGCAGCAGGGGCGGGAAAGGAGAGACCCAGTACTTC; CDR3: CASSRGGKGETQYF
size: once; length: 16; J: TRBJ1-4; D: TRBD1; V: TRBV11-2; DNA: TGTGCCAGCAGCTTAGAACGGACAGGGCGAGGTGAAAAACTGTTTTTT; CDR3: CASSLERTGRGEKLFF
size: -; length: 14; J: TRBJ2-3; D: -; V: TRBV7-8; DNA: TGTGCCAGCAGCCCGAGACCCGGGGCAGATACGCAGTATTTT; CDR3: CASSPRPGADTQYF
size: -; length: 15; J: TRBJ2-7; D: TRBD2; V: TRBV2; DNA: TGTGCCAGCAGTGAATGGGGGGGTACGGACTACGAGCAGTACTTC; CDR3: CASSEWGGTDYEQYF
size: -; length: 15; J: TRBJ2-7; D: -; V: TRBV4-1; DNA: TGCGCCAGCAGCCCCCAGAGGAACGGCGCCCACGAGCAGTACTTC; CDR3: CASSPQRNGAHEQYF
size: -; length: 13; J: TRBJ2-2; D: -; V: TRBV7-3; DNA: TGTGCCAGCAGCTCGCAAGGCACCGGGGAGCTGTTTTTT; CDR3: CASSSQGTGELFF
size: -; length: 14; J: TRBJ2-7; D: -; V: TRBV9; DNA: TGTGCCAGCAGCCCCATCTCCACTACGGCCGAGCAGTACTTC; CDR3: CASSPISTTAEQYF
size: -; length: 17; J: TRBJ1-6; D: -; V: TRBV2; DNA: TGTGCCAGCAGAGAGGTACAGGGCGCTTCCTATAATTCACCCCTCCACTTT; CDR3: CASREVQGASYNSPLHF
size: -; length: 16; J: TRBJ2-1; D: -; V: TRBV6-6; DNA: TGTGCCAGCACGTTAGTAGCTCGCTCCTCGGGAAATGAGCAGTTCTTC; CDR3: CASTLVARSSGNEQFF
size: -; length: 16; J: TRBJ2-7; D: -; V: TRBV27; DNA: TGTGCCAGCAGTTTATCGCCAGACTGGATCTCCTACGAGCAGTACTTC; CDR3: CASSLSPDWISYEQYF
size: -; length: 16; J: TRBJ1-1; D: -; V: TRBV5-4; DNA: TGTGCCAGCAGCTTGTCCCGGGACATCTGGAACACTGAAGCTTTCTTT; CDR3: CASSLSRDIWNTEAFF
size: once; length: 16; J: TRBJ1-5; D: -; V: TRBV28; DNA: TGTGCCAGCAGTCCTGCCATTTTGGCCACAAATCAGCCCCAGCATTTT; CDR3: CASSPAILATNQPQHF